Following are 23 T cell receptor beta chains from one sample sequenced in a study of shared clonotypes between healthy human individuals. Assay: immunoSEQ multiplex PCR; the TCRdb copy retains only in-frame clones and omits some. Among some 1.1 million clones listed, approximately 75% were seen once. The sequenced material came from memory CD4+ T cells from PBMCs. This sample's subset: CD45RA-negative fraction. The receptors shown here come from a young man in good health. Some clones in this sample may be carry-over from other donors' samples.

The chain combines TRBV7-3 with TRBJ2-1, with D possibly being TRBD2 (8 bases). Trimming cost V 5 bases and J 6 bases, with 17 bases left between them. This CDR3 is built from 15 residues. Germline V lookup: CDR1 SGHTA, CDR2 FQGTGA. The CDR3 DNA is TGTGCCAGCAGCCCTCGGGAGGGGGCTCCCAATGAGCAGTTCTTC. It translates to CASSPREGAPNEQFF.

This clone was seen only once. The CDR3 protein is CASSFNGHQPQHF. In DNA form, the CDR3 reads TGTGCCAGCAGTTTTAATGGACATCAGCCCCAGCATTTT. The genes are TRBV28 and TRBJ1-5; D is uncertain. There are 13 residues in the CDR3. Germline CDR1 and CDR2: MDHEN and SYDVKM. The V and J ends lost 3 bases and 5 bases respectively, with 8 bases between them.

The chain recombines TRBV30 with TRBJ2-5; D is unresolved. Trimming removed 3 bases from V and 7 bases from J, with 21 bases in between. Germline CDR1 is GTSNPN and CDR2 is SVGIG (reference sequence). This CDR3 spans 15 amino acids. The CDR3 spells CAWRPQRQATRTQYF. As DNA, the CDR3 is TGTGCCTGGAGACCCCAAAGGCAGGCCACCAGGACCCAGTACTTC.

This rearrangement joins TRBV5-1 to TRBJ2-7; TRBD2 matches at 7 bases. There are 14 residues in the CDR3. J lost 7 bases, V lost 3 bases, and 10 bases had no gene match. Germline CDR1 is SGHRS and CDR2 is YFSETQ. CDR3 DNA: TGCGCCAGCAGCTCTGACGGGGGGTTAGGGGAGCAGTACTTC. It is translated as CASSSDGGLGEQYF.

The chain recombines TRBV14 with TRBJ2-5; 7 bases are shared with TRBD2. CDR3 length equals 16 residues. The trim removed 1 base at V and 4 bases at J, leaving 9 bases unmatched. The germline V gene has CDR1 SGHDN and CDR2 FVKESK. DNA for the CDR3: TGTGCCAGCAGCCAAGGAGGGAGGGCCCTCGTAGAGACCCAGTACTTC. It yields the protein CASSQGGRALVETQYF.

The rearrangement uses TRBV19 and TRBJ2-1; 13 bases agree with TRBD2. V was clipped by 5 bases and J by 5 bases; unmatched bases: 9. Per the germline V gene, CDR1 is LNHDA and CDR2 is SQIVND (reference sequence). The CDR3 consists of 17 residues. The DNA of the CDR3 is TGTGCCAGTAGTGGAAGGACTAGCGGGAGTATGAACAATGAGCAGTTCTTC. Its translation: CASSGRTSGSMNNEQFF. Full variable domain (outside the CDR3, taken from reference TRBV19 and TRBJ2-1): DGGITQSPKYLFRKEGQNVTLSCEQNLNHDAMYWYRQDPGQGLRLIYYSQIVNDFQKGDIAEGYSVSREKKESFPLTVTSAQKNPTAFYLCASSGRTSGSMNNEQFFGPGTRLTVL.

The V call is TRBV5-6, the J call TRBJ2-1; 10 bases agree with TRBD2. Trimming cost V 1 base and J 10 bases; bases outside gene matches: 8. The V gene's germline CDR1 is SGHDT and CDR2 YYEEEE. The CDR3 has 15 residues. DNA for the CDR3: TGTGCCAGCAGCTTGCTGCTAGCGGGAGAGGGCGAGCAGTTCTTC. This codes for CASSLLLAGEGEQFF.

This sequence joins TRBV4-2 and TRBJ1-1; D call uncertain. CDR1 LGHNA and CDR2 YNFKEQ come from the germline V gene. Trimming took 4 bases from V and 1 from J, leaving 7 bases between them. The CDR3 runs to 13 residues. The CDR3 protein is CASSPWRNTEAFF. The CDR3 nucleotides are TGTGCCAGCAGCCCCTGGAGGAACACTGAAGCTTTCTTT.

The V gene is TRBV9, the J gene TRBJ2-3; TRBD2 agrees at 9 bases. Germline V gene sequence: CDR1 SGDLS, CDR2 YYNGEE. The CDR3 runs 17 residues. The V and J ends lost 3 bases and 2 bases, in that order; junction bases with no gene match: 10. The CDR3, as DNA: TGTGCCAGCAGCGCACTGACGGGCGGGAGGGCCACAGATACGCAGTATTTT. This sequence encodes CASSALTGGRATDTQYF.

J is TRBJ2-1 and V is TRBV5-1; a possible D gene is TRBD2 (6 bases). The CDR3 totals 18 residues. Trimming took 2 bases from V and 0 from J, leaving 18 bases between them. Looked up from germline, CDR1 is SGHRS and CDR2 is YFSETQ. CDR3 protein: CASSFGRENTPSYNEQFF. The DNA of the CDR3 is TGCGCCAGCAGCTTTGGGCGGGAAAACACCCCCTCCTACAATGAGCAGTTCTTC.

There are a few counts of this clone. The chain couples TRBV19 to TRBJ1-2; D gene uncertain. Germline CDR1 and CDR2: LNHDA and SQIVND (reference sequence). V dropped 9 bases and J dropped 6 bases, with 8 bases sitting between them. The CDR3 is 10 amino acids. This CDR3 reads CASWRDGYTF. The CDR3, as DNA: TGTGCCAGCTGGAGGGATGGCTACACCTTC. Combining the CDR3 with reference TRBV19 and TRBJ1-2 gives the whole variable domain DGGITQSPKYLFRKEGQNVTLSCEQNLNHDAMYWYRQDPGQGLRLIYYSQIVNDFQKGDIAEGYSVSREKKESFPLTVTSAQKNPTAFYLCASWRDGYTFGSGTRLTVV.

The genes are TRBV5-1 and TRBJ2-7; D gene uncertain. The V end lost 0 bases, the J end lost 2 bases, and 9 bases lay between the germline ends. The CDR3 sequence is 14 residues long. Germline V lookup: CDR1 SGHRS, CDR2 YFSETQ. The CDR3 nucleotides are TGCGCCAGCAGCTTGGAAGGCGGTACCTACGAGCAGTACTTC. This encodes CASSLEGGTYEQYF.

The chain employs TRBV5-1 and TRBJ1-4, with 7 bases matching TRBD1. Germline V gives CDR1 SGHRS, CDR2 YFSETQ. V shed 6 bases, J shed 5 bases, and the junction held 10 bases outside the gene matches. The CDR3 runs to 15 residues. The DNA for the CDR3 is TGCGCCAGCACGAGGGGCCTACAGGGGAATGAAAAACTGTTTTTT. Its protein product is CASTRGLQGNEKLFF.

The chain combines TRBV9 with TRBJ1-4; a possible D gene is TRBD1 (5 bases). The length of the CDR3 is 15 residues. CDR1 is SGDLS, CDR2 YYNGEE, per germline. Trimming left V 3 bases short and J 8 bases short, with 17 bases between. CDR3 coding DNA: TGTGCCAGCAGCGGAGACCTCGGACACGACGAAAAACTGTTTTTT. It encodes CASSGDLGHDEKLFF.

This clone has just one count. The chain combines TRBV7-2 with TRBJ2-3; D unclear. The CDR3 totals 12 residues. V was cut by 8 bases and J by 3 bases, with 9 bases left in between. Germline V CDR1 and CDR2: SGHTA, FQGNSA. The CDR3 loop is CASGPQTDTQYF. The CDR3 DNA follows: TGTGCCAGCGGTCCTCAAACAGATACGCAGTATTTT.

V usage is TRBV20-1 and J usage is TRBJ2-7; D is perhaps TRBD2 (5 bases). Germline V gene data show CDR1 as DFQATT and CDR2 as SNEGSKA (reference sequence). The CDR3 length is 10 residues. V was clipped by 5 bases and J by 5 bases, with 7 bases between them. The CDR3 coding sequence is TGCAGTGCTTGGCGGGACGAGCAGTACTTC. It encodes CSAWRDEQYF.

The chain uses TRBV4-1 and TRBJ2-1; D is perhaps TRBD2 (5 bases). Germline loops: CDR1 MGHRA, CDR2 YSYEKL. This CDR3 is 15 amino acids long. V was trimmed by 3 bases and J by 2 bases, leaving 11 bases between them. The CDR3 sequence is CASSQASGAYNEQFF. The CDR3 DNA follows: TGCGCCAGCAGCCAGGCGAGCGGAGCCTACAATGAGCAGTTCTTC.

The rearrangement uses TRBV5-4 and TRBJ2-3; D unclear. The CDR3 is 14 amino acids. Germline CDR1 and CDR2: SGHNT and YYREEE (reference sequence). V lost 9 bases and J 0 bases, leaving 14 bases between the germline ends. The CDR3 bases are TGTGCCATCATGGACGGCCCTAGCACAGATACGCAGTATTTT. This gives the protein CAIMDGPSTDTQYF.

The table lists this clone with a few counts. The chain has TRBV15 and TRBJ2-1; TRBD2 matches at 10 bases. V was clipped by 4 bases and J by 6 bases; unmatched bases: 6. The CDR3 consists of 15 residues. Germline CDR1 is LNHNV and CDR2 is YYDKDF (reference sequence). CDR3 residues: CATSTPLAGTNEQFF. As DNA, the CDR3 is TGTGCCACCAGCACCCCACTAGCGGGGACCAATGAGCAGTTCTTC.

With regard to this clone: This is likely a read error, given that the CDR3 carries no conserved phenylalanine or tryptophan at its end. The V and J genes are TRBV11-3 and TRBJ2-3; no clear D gene. Germline CDR1 and CDR2: SGHNT and YENEEA. CDR3 size: 14 residues. Between the trimmed V and J ends, which lost 5 bases and 0 bases, there was a span of 9 bases. CDR3 amino acids: CASSPRRSTDTQYL. The DNA of the CDR3 is TGTGCCAGCAGCCCCCGGAGAAGCACAGATACGCAGTATCTT.

The CDR3 loop reads CASSYSGGSYGYTF. DNA of the CDR3: TGTGCCAGCAGTTACTCCGGCGGCAGCTATGGCTACACCTTC. V usage is TRBV6-5 and J usage is TRBJ1-2, with D unclear. The germline CDR1 and CDR2 sequences are MNHEY and SVGAGI. The CDR3 sequence is 14 residues long. V was pared by 0 bases and J by 4 bases, with 9 bases between.

This clone has a handful of counts. The gene calls are TRBV5-1 and TRBJ1-1; D is undetermined. Germline lookup yields CDR1 SGHRS and CDR2 YFSETQ. This CDR3 has 13 amino acids. V lost 3 bases and J lost 2, with 8 bases in between. The CDR3, as DNA: TGCGCCAGCAGCTGGTCGGATAACACTGAAGCTTTCTTT. Encoded protein: CASSWSDNTEAFF.

This clone was recorded once. The CDR3: CASITYDRENTEAFF. CDR3 in DNA: TGTGCCAGCATTACCTACGACAGGGAGAACACTGAAGCTTTCTTT. The V gene is TRBV28, the J gene TRBJ1-1; 7 nucleotides agree with TRBD1. The J segment lost 1 base and the V segment lost 7 bases, leaving 9 bases of the junction unmatched. The CDR3 is 15 residues long. Germline CDR1 and CDR2: MDHEN and SYDVKM.